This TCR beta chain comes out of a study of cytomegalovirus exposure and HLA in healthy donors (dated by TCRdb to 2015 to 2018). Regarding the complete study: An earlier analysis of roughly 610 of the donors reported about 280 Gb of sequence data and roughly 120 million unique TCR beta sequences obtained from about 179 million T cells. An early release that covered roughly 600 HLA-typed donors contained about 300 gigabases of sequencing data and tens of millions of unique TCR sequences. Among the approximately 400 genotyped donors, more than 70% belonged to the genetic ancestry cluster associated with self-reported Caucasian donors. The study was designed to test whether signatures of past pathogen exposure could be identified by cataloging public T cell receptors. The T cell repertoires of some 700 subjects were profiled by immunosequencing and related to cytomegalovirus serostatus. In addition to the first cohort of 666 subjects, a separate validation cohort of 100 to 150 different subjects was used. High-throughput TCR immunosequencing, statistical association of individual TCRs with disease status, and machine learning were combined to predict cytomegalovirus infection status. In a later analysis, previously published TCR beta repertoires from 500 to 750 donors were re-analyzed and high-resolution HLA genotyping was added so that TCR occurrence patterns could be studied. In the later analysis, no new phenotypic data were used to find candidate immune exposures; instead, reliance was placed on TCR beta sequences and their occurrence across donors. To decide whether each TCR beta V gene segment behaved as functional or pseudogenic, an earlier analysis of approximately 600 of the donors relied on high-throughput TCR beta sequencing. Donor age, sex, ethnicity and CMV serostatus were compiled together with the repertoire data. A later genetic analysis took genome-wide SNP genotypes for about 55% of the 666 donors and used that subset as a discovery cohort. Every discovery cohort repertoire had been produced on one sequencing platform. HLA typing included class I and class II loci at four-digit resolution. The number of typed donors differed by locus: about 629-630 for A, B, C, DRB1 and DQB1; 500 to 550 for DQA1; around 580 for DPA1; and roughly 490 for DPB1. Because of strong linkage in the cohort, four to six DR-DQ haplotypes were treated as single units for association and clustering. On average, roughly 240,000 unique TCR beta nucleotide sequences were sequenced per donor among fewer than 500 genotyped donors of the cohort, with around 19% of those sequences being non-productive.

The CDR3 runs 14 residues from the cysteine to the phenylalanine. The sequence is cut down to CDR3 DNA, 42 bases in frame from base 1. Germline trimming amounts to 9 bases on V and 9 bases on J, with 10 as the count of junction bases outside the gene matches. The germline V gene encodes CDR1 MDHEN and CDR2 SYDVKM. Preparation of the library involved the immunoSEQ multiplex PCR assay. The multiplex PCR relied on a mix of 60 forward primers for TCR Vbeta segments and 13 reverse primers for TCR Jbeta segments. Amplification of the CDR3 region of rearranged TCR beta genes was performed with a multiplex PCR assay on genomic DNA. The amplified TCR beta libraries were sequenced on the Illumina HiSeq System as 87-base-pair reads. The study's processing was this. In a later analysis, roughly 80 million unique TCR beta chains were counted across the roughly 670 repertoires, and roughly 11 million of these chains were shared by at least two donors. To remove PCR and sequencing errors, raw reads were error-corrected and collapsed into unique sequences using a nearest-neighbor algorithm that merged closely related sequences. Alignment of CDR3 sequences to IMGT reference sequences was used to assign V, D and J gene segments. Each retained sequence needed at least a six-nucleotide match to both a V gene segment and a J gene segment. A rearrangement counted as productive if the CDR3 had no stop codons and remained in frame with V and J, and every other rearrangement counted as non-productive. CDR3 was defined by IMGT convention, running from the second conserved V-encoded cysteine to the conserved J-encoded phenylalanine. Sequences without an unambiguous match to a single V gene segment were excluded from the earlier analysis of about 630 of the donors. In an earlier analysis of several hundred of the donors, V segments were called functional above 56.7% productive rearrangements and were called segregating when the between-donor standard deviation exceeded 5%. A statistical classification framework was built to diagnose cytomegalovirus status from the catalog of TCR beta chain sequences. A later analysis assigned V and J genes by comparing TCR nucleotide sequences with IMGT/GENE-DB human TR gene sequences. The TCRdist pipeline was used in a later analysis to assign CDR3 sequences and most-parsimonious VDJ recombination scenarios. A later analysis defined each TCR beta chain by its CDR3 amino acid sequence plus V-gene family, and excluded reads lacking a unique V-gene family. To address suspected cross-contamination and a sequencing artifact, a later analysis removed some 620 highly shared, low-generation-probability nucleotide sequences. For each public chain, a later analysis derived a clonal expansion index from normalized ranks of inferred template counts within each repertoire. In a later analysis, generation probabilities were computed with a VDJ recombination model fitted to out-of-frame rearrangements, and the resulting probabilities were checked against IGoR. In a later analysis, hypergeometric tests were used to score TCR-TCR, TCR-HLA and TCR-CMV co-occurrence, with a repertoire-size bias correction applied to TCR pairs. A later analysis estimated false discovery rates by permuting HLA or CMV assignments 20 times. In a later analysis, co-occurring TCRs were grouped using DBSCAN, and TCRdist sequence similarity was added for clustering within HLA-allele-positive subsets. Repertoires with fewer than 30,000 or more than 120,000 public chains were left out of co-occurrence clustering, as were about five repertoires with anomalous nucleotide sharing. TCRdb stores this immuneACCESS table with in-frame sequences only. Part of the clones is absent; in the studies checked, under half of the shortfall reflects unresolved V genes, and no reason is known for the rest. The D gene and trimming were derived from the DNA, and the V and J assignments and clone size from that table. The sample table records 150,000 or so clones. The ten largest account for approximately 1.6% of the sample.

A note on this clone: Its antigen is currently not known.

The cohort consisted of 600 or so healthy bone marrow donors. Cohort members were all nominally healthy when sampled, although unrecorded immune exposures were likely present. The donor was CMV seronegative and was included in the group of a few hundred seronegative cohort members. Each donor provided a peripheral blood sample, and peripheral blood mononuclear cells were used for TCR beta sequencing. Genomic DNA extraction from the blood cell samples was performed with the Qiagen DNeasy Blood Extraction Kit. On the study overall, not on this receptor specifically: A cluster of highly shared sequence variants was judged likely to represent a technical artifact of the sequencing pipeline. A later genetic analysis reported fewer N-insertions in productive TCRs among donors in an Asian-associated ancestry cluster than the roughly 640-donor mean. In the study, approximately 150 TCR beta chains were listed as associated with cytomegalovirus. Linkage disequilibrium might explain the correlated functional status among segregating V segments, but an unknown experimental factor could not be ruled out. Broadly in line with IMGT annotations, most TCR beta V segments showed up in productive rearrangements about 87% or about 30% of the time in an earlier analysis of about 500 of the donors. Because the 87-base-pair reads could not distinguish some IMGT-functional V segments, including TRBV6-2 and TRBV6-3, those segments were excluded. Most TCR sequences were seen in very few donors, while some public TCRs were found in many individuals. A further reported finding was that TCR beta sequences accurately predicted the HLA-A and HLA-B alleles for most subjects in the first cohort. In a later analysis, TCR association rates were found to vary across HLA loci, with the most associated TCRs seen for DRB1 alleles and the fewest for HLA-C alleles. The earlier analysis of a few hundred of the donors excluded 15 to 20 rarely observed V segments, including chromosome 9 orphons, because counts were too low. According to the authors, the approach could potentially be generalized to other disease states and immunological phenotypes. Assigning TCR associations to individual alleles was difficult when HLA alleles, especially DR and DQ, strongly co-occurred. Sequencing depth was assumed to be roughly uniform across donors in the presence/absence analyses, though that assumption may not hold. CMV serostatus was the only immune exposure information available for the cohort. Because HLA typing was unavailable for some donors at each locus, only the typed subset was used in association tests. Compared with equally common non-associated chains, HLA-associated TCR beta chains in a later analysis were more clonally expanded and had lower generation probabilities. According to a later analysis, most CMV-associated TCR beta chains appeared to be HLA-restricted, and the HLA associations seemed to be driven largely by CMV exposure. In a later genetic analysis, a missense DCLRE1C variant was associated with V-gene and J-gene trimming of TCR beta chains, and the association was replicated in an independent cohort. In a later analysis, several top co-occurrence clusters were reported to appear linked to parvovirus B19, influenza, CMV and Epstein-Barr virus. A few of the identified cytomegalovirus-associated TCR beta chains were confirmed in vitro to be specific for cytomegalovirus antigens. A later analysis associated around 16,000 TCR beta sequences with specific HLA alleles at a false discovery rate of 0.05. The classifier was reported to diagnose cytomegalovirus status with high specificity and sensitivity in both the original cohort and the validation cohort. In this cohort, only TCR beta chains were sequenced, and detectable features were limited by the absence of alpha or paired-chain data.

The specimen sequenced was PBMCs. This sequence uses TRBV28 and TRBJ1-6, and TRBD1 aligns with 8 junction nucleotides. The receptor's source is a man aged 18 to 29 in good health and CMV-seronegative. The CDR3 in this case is CASEPTGVGSPLHF. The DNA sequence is TGTGCCAGTGAGCCGACAGGGGTAGGTTCACCCCTCCACTTT.